The 20 T cell receptor beta chains presented below share a single source sample, sequenced in a study of blood T cell repertoires in COVID-19. The repertoire was sequenced with immunoSEQ multiplex PCR; TCRdb's copy has only in-frame clones and lacks some. This sample has roughly 75,000 clones, with around 67% found just once. Material for sequencing was peripheral blood. The receptor source for this set is a human donor with acute or convalescent COVID-19. The donor label of this sample is uncertain.

The CDR3 DNA sequence: TGTGCCACCAGTGACACAGGGGGCAGGCATCCTGGGGCCAACGTCCTGACTTTC. It encodes CATSDTGGRHPGANVLTF. The chain is built from TRBV24-1 and TRBJ2-6; 9 bases agree with TRBD1. Per germline, CDR1 KGHDR and CDR2 SFDVKD. V gave up 4 bases and J gave up 2 bases; unmatched junction bases: 8. The CDR3 runs to 18 residues.

This chain joins TRBV19 and TRBJ1-2; D is perhaps TRBD1 (6 bases). The V end was cut by 7 bases, the J end by 4 bases, with 13 bases between. CDR1 and CDR2 (germline): LNHDA, SQIVND (reference sequence). There are 13 residues in the CDR3. The CDR3 loop reads CASNPGVSYGYTF. Written as DNA, the CDR3 is TGTGCCAGTAATCCAGGGGTTAGCTATGGCTACACCTTC.

The rearrangement links TRBV7-9 to TRBJ2-2; D unclear. The V and J ends lost 1 base and 5 bases respectively, with 11 bases between them. Germline V gives CDR1 SEHNR, CDR2 FQNEAQ (reference sequence). CDR3 length: 15 amino acids. CDR3 in DNA: TGTGCCAGCAGCTTAGAAAACATTCAAACCGGGGAGCTGTTTTTT. Translating gives CASSLENIQTGELFF.

V and J are TRBV16 and TRBJ1-5; tentatively, D is TRBD1 (6 bases). Germline assignment: CDR1 KGHSY and CDR2 FQNENV. The length of the CDR3 is 15 residues. V gave up 0 bases and J gave up 4 bases, with 10 bases separating them. This chain's CDR3 is CASSQSGTGNQPQHF. The CDR3, as DNA: TGTGCCAGCAGCCAATCAGGAACAGGGAATCAGCCCCAGCATTTT. Supplemented by reference TRBV16 and TRBJ1-5, the full variable domain reads GEEVAQTPKHLVRGEGQKAKLYCAPIKGHSYVFWYQQVLKNEFKFLISFQNENVFDETGMPKERFSAKCLPNSPCSLEIQATKLEDSAVYFCASSQSGTGNQPQHFGDGTRLSIL.

The chain employs TRBV5-1 and TRBJ2-5; the match to TRBD1 covers 7 bases. Germline trimming cut 3 bases from V and 6 bases from J; bases unmatched to any gene: 8. The CDR3 is 14 residues long. Germline-derived CDR1 and CDR2 are SGHRS and YFSETQ. In nucleotides, the CDR3 is TGCGCCAGCAGCTCCCGGACAGGAACGAAGACCCAGTACTTC. Translation: CASSSRTGTKTQYF.

This clone has only a few counts. Here the CDR3 reads CASKALTSGRDTGELFF. The CDR3 DNA is TGTGCCAGCAAAGCTTTGACTAGCGGGAGGGACACCGGGGAGCTGTTTTTT. The V gene is TRBV7-3, the J gene TRBJ2-2; 14 bases match TRBD2. There are 17 residues in the CDR3. Looked up from germline, CDR1 is SGHTA and CDR2 is FQGTGA. J was trimmed by 3 bases and V by 7 bases; bases with no gene match: 7. Based on the CDR3 plus reference TRBV7-3 and TRBJ2-2, the full variable domain is GAGVSQTPSNKVTEKGKYVELRCDPISGHTALYWYRQSLGQGPEFLIYFQGTGAADDSGLPNDRFFAVRPEGSVSTLKIQRTERGDSAVYLCASKALTSGRDTGELFFGEGSRLTVL.

This chain joins TRBV5-6 and TRBJ1-6, with 10 positions matching TRBD1. CDR3 length equals 15 residues. Germline V CDR1 and CDR2: SGHDT, YYEEEE. Unmatched junction bases numbered 9, after V lost 4 bases and J lost 11 bases. CDR3 sequence reads: CASSPRGTGAPPLHF. CDR3 coding DNA: TGTGCCAGCAGCCCCAGAGGGACAGGGGCACCACCCCTCCACTTT.

The V gene is TRBV5-1, the J gene TRBJ2-1, with 8 bases that match TRBD1. Germline V lookup: CDR1 SGHRS, CDR2 YFSETQ. This CDR3 has 12 residues. V was clipped by 4 bases and J by 13 bases; unmatched bases: 7. The CDR3 sequence is CASSEGQVRQFF. CDR3 DNA: TGCGCCAGCAGCGAGGGACAGGTGCGCCAGTTCTTC.

This clone was observed a few times. The rearrangement links TRBV12-3 or TRBV12-4 to TRBJ2-7; tentative D call: TRBD2 (6 bases). V was clipped by 7 bases and J by 6 bases, with 16 bases between them. CDR3 length: 13 amino acids. As DNA, the CDR3 is TGTGCCAGCACTAGAAGGCGAGCGGGCGAGCAGTACTTC. Translating gives CASTRRRAGEQYF.

There are a few counts of this clone. The chain couples TRBV6-5 to TRBJ2-1, with 7 nucleotides matching TRBD2. Germline-derived CDR1 and CDR2 are MNHEY and SVGAGI. Trimming removed 8 bases from V and 4 bases from J; junction bases left unmatched: 11. This CDR3 comprises 15 residues. The CDR3: CASGITSAGYNEQFF. The DNA for the CDR3 is TGTGCCAGCGGAATTACTAGCGCGGGGTACAATGAGCAGTTCTTC.

In its sample, this clone was seen once. The gene calls are TRBV7-2 and TRBJ1-3; 8 nucleotides line up with TRBD1. The CDR3 has 16 amino acids. The V segment lost 5 bases and the J segment 4 bases; nucleotides outside the gene matches: 10. Germline V CDR1 and CDR2: SGHTA, FQGNSA. The CDR3, as DNA: TGTGCCAGCAGCCCTACCCGGACAGGGTCAGGAAACACCATATATTTT. It encodes CASSPTRTGSGNTIYF.

This sequence joins TRBV7-8 and TRBJ1-3; D gene unclear. CDR1 and CDR2 (germline): SGHVS, FQNEAQ. Trimming removed 3 bases at V and 0 bases at J, with 12 bases between. The CDR3 runs 16 residues. The DNA of the CDR3 is TGTGCCAGCAGCTTTGTCGAGGGATACTCTGGAAACACCATATATTTT. Translation gives CASSFVEGYSGNTIYF.

V usage is TRBV6-5 and J usage is TRBJ1-6; unclear D gene. Germline V gene sequence: CDR1 MNHEY, CDR2 SVGAGI. Trimming stripped 2 bases from V and 7 bases from J, with 12 bases between. The CDR3 runs 15 residues. This chain's CDR3 is CASSYRDLGNSPLHF. The CDR3 coding sequence is TGTGCCAGCAGTTACCGGGATCTTGGGAATTCACCCCTCCACTTT.

This clone was observed a handful of times. The CDR3 region is CASSLVGQGNIQYF. Written as DNA, the CDR3 is TGTGCCAGCAGCTTAGTGGGACAAGGAAACATTCAGTACTTC. The V gene is TRBV7-9, the J gene TRBJ2-4, with D possibly matching TRBD1 (6 bases). The CDR3 is 14 amino acids. Germline CDR1 SEHNR, CDR2 FQNEAQ (reference sequence). V was cut by 1 base and J by 6 bases, with 10 bases left in between.

This chain links TRBV27 with TRBJ2-5; TRBD2 matches at 9 bases. In germline, CDR1 is MNHEY, CDR2 SMNVEV (reference sequence). The V gene end was trimmed by 5 bases and the J gene end by 4 bases; junction bases not matched to a gene: 11. This CDR3 contains 16 residues. DNA of the CDR3: TGTGCCAGCAGTCCCGCGGGCGGGAGGGCCACAGAGACCCAGTACTTC. It encodes CASSPAGGRATETQYF.

The chain has TRBV11-3 and TRBJ2-2, with D maybe TRBD2 (5 bases). The CDR3 has 16 residues. Germline V gene sequence: CDR1 SGHNT, CDR2 YENEEA. V was trimmed by 2 bases and J by 6 bases, leaving 16 bases between them. This chain's CDR3 is CASSLNPPSIPGELFF. Here the CDR3 DNA reads TGTGCCAGCAGCTTAAACCCCCCTAGCATCCCCGGGGAGCTGTTTTTT.

The gene calls are TRBV4-1 and TRBJ1-5, with D perhaps matching TRBD1 (5 bases). The CDR3 sequence is 17 residues long. Germline values: CDR1 MGHRA, CDR2 YSYEKL. The ends were cut back, 0 bases at V and 0 bases at J, with 12 bases in the middle. CDR3 sequence: CASSQEFRAFSNQPQHF. Here the CDR3 DNA reads TGCGCCAGCAGCCAAGAATTCAGGGCTTTTAGCAATCAGCCCCAGCATTTT.

A few counts support this clone. The chain has TRBV4-1 and TRBJ1-5, with D possibly matching TRBD1 (5 bases). The CDR3 is 13 residues long. Germline values: CDR1 MGHRA, CDR2 YSYEKL. The V end lost 1 base, the J end lost 11 bases, and 12 bases lay between the germline ends. The CDR3 nucleotides read TGCGCCAGCAGCCAAGTCCCTGGGGCCTCCCAGCATTTT. Translating it yields CASSQVPGASQHF.

In its sample, this clone was seen a few times. The chain is built from TRBV3-1 (or the pseudogene TRBV3-2) and TRBJ2-3; D might be TRBD1 (5 bases). Trimming pared 3 bases from V and 5 bases from J, leaving 12 bases between. CDR3 size: 14 residues. CDR1 LGHDT and CDR2 YNNKEL come from the germline V gene (reference sequence). The CDR3 region is CASSHRSRGDTQYF. CDR3 bases: TGTGCCAGCAGCCACCGCTCTAGGGGAGATACGCAGTATTTT.

This clone has just a few counts. The V and J genes are TRBV2 and TRBJ1-5, with D possibly TRBD1 on 5 matching bases. CDR1 and CDR2 from the germline V gene are SNHLY and FYNNEI. The CDR3 covers 14 residues. V was pared by 1 base and J by 6 bases, with 10 bases between. The CDR3 nucleotides are TGTGCCAGCAGTGAAGAGCGGGACGGTCAGCCCCAGCATTTT. Its translation is CASSEERDGQPQHF.